One sample yielded the 11 T cell receptor beta chains listed below, sequenced in a study of blood T cell repertoires in COVID-19. Assay: immunoSEQ multiplex PCR; the TCRdb copy retains only in-frame clones and omits some. The sample contains a few hundred thousand clones, roughly 84% of which appear only once. Material: peripheral blood. The receptors shown here come from a woman aged 18-29 years with acute or convalescent COVID-19.

V usage is TRBV4-1 and J usage is TRBJ2-1; 9 bases fit TRBD2. The CDR3 is 15 residues long. CDR1 and CDR2 from the germline V gene are MGHRA and YSYEKL. The V segment lost 0 bases and the J segment 9 bases; nucleotides outside the gene matches: 6. The CDR3 is CASSQEGGRAGEQFF. The CDR3 region has the DNA TGCGCCAGCAGCCAAGAGGGCGGGAGGGCCGGTGAGCAGTTCTTC.

The V and J genes are TRBV2 and TRBJ1-5; D ambiguous. This CDR3 comprises 14 residues. Between the trimmed V and J ends, which lost 3 bases and 7 bases, there was a span of 13 bases. The V gene's germline CDR1 is SNHLY and CDR2 FYNNEI. CDR3 region: CASSDIGRFQPQHF. DNA for the CDR3: TGTGCCAGCAGTGATATAGGGAGATTCCAGCCCCAGCATTTT.

The V gene is TRBV29-1, the J gene TRBJ1-1, with a weak D call TRBD1 (5 bases). This CDR3 spans 15 amino acids. Germline values: CDR1 SQVTM, CDR2 ANQGSEA. Trimming took off 5 bases at V and 5 bases at J, with 21 bases between the two ends. CDR3 sequence reads: CSVWLLGGIGTEAFF. CDR3 coding DNA: TGCAGCGTTTGGTTGCTGGGGGGGATCGGAACTGAAGCTTTCTTT. The variable domain in full, completed from reference TRBV29-1 and TRBJ1-1, reads SAVISQKPSRDICQRGTSLTIQCQVDSQVTMMFWYRQQPGQSLTLIATANQGSEATYESGFVIDKFPISRPNLTFSTLTVSNMSPEDSSIYLCSVWLLGGIGTEAFFGQGTRLTVV.

V and J are TRBV7-6 and TRBJ2-6; D may be TRBD2 (5 bases). CDR3 length: 17 residues. Germline V gives CDR1 SGHVS, CDR2 FNYEAQ. The ends were cut back, 5 bases at V and 3 bases at J, with 17 bases in the middle. For the CDR3, the DNA is TGTGCCAGCAGCCCCCGGACGGCGGGTTTTGGGGCCAACGTCCTGACTTTC. As protein: CASSPRTAGFGANVLTF.

The chain recombines TRBV5-6 with TRBJ2-2; D remains ambiguous. Trimming stripped 0 bases from V and 3 bases from J, with 9 bases between. The CDR3 covers 15 residues. CDR1 is SGHDT, CDR2 YYEEEE, per germline. CDR3: CASSLAPRHTGELFF. CDR3 sequence (DNA): TGTGCCAGCAGCTTGGCCCCCCGTCACACCGGGGAGCTGTTTTTT.

The CDR3 is CATLDYIYEQYF. The CDR3 nucleotides are TGTGCCACCTTGGACTACATCTACGAGCAGTACTTC. This chain uses TRBV2 with TRBJ2-7; a weak D match, TRBD2 (6 bases). Trimming stripped 10 bases from V and 3 bases from J, with 13 bases between. The CDR3 runs 12 residues. Germline lookup yields CDR1 SNHLY and CDR2 FYNNEI. The complete variable domain, with remaining parts taken from reference TRBV2 and TRBJ2-7, reads EPEVTQTPSHQVTQMGQEVILRCVPISNHLYFYWYRQILGQKVEFLVSFYNNEISEKSEIFDDQFSVERPDGSNFTLKIRSTKLEDSAMYFCATLDYIYEQYFGPGTRLTVT.

The chain carries TRBV5-1 and TRBJ2-7; TRBD1 might be the D (5 bases). Trimming shortened V by 2 bases and J by 4 bases, and 16 bases separated the two germline ends. This CDR3 has 15 residues. Looked up from germline, CDR1 is SGHRS and CDR2 is YFSETQ. CDR3 nucleotide sequence: TGCGCCAGCAGCTTTCCCGGCAGGGTCAGGTACGAGCAGTACTTC. It encodes CASSFPGRVRYEQYF.

V gene TRBV5-1 combines with J gene TRBJ2-2; a weak D match, TRBD1 (6 bases). This CDR3 has 15 residues. The germline V and J ends were trimmed by 3 bases and 4 bases, with 13 bases remaining between them. Germline-derived CDR1 and CDR2 are SGHRS and YFSETQ. The CDR3 DNA sequence: TGCGCCAGCAGCTGGGCAGGACAGAGCACCGGGGAGCTGTTTTTT. Translated: CASSWAGQSTGELFF.

This chain links TRBV12-3 or TRBV12-4 with TRBJ1-2; 9 bases fit TRBD1. CDR3 length: 13 amino acids. J was trimmed by 1 base and V by 8 bases; bases with no gene match: 2. CDR3 protein: CASWTGDNYGYTF. DNA of the CDR3: TGTGCCAGCTGGACAGGGGATAACTATGGCTACACCTTC.

The chain has TRBV19 and TRBJ1-2; D call uncertain. The CDR3 loop spans 13 amino acids. The germline gives CDR1 LNHDA, CDR2 SQIVND (reference sequence). Trimming cost V 3 bases and J 8 bases, with 13 bases left between them. CDR3 amino acids: CASSILRWEGYTF. CDR3 nucleotides: TGTGCCAGTAGTATCCTCAGGTGGGAGGGCTACACCTTC. Full variable domain (missing parts from reference TRBV19 and TRBJ1-2): DGGITQSPKYLFRKEGQNVTLSCEQNLNHDAMYWYRQDPGQGLRLIYYSQIVNDFQKGDIAEGYSVSREKKESFPLTVTSAQKNPTAFYLCASSILRWEGYTFGSGTRLTVV.

In DNA, the CDR3 is TGTGCCGTACAGGGGAGCTCCTATAATTCACCCCTCCACTTT. It encodes CAVQGSSYNSPLHF. The genes are TRBV19 and TRBJ1-6, with 7 bases lining up with TRBD1. Germline V CDR1 and CDR2: LNHDA, SQIVND (reference sequence). The CDR3 runs to 14 residues. The junction had 4 bases not matched to a gene; V was cut back by 11 bases and J by 0 bases.